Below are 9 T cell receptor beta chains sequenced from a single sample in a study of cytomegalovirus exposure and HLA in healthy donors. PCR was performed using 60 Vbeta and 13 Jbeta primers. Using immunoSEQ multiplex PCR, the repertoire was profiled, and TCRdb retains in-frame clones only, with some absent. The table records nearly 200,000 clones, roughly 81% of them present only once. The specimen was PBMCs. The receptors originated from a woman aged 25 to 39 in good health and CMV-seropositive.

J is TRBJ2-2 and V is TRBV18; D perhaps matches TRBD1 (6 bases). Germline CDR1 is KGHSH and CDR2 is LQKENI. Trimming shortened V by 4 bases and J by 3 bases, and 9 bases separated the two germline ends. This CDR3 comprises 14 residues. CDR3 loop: CASSRGQYTGELFF. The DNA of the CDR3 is TGTGCCAGCTCACGAGGACAGTACACCGGGGAGCTGTTTTTT.

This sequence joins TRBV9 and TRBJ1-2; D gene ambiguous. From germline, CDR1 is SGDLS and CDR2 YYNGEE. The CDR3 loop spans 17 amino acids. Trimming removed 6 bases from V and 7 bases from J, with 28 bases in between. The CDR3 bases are TGTGCCAGCACCAAACTTCATCTGGTTCTCGGACTAAGTGGCTACACCTTC. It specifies CASTKLHLVLGLSGYTF.

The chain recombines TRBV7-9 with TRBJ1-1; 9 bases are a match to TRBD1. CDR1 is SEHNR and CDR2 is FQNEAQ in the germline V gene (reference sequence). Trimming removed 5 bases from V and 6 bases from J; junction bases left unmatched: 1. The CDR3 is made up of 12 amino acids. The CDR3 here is CASSRTGAEAFF. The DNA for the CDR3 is TGTGCCAGCAGCCGGACAGGGGCTGAAGCTTTCTTT.

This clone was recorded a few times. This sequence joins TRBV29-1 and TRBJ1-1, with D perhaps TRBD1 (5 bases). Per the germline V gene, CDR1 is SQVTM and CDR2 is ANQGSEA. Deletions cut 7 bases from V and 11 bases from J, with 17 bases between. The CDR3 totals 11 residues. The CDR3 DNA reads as TGCAGCGCCCTGGACACCAGATCTGCTTTCTTT. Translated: CSALDTRSAFF.

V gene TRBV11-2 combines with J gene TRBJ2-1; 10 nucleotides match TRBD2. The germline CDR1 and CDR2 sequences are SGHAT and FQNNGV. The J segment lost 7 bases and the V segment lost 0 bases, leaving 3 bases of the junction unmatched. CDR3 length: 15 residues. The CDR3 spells CASSLDQTSGNEQFF. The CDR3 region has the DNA TGTGCCAGCAGCTTAGACCAGACTAGCGGGAATGAGCAGTTCTTC.

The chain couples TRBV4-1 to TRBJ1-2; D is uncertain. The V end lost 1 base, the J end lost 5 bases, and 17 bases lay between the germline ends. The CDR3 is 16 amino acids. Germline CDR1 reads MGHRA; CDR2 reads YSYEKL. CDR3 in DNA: TGCGCCAGCAGCCAAGTCGTGGAGGCTCGTTATTATGGCTACACCTTC. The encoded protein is CASSQVVEARYYGYTF.

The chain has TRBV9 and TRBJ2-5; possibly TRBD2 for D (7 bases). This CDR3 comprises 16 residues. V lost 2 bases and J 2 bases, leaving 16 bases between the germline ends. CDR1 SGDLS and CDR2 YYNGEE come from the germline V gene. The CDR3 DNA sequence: TGTGCCAGCAGCGTCTCCCTAGGGGGGGCGCAAGAGACCCAGTACTTC. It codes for CASSVSLGGAQETQYF. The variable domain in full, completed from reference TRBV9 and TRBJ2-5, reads DSGVTQTPKHLITATGQRVTLRCSPRSGDLSVYWYQQSLDQGLQFLIQYYNGEERAKGNILERFSAQQFPDLHSELNLSSLELGDSALYFCASSVSLGGAQETQYFGPGTRLLVL.

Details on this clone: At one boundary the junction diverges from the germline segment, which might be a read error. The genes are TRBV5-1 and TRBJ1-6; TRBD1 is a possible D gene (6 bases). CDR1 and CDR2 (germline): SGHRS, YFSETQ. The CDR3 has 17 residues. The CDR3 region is CASSHRGGRDDKSPLHF. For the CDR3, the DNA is TGCGCCAGCAGCCACAGAGGGGGACGGGATGATAAGTCACCCCTCCACTTT.

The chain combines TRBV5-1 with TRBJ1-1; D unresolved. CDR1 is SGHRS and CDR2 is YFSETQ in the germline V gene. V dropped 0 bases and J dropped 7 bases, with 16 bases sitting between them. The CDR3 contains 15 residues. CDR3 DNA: TGCGCCAGCAGCTTGGTAACGGGGTACAACTTTGAAGCTTTCTTT. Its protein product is CASSLVTGYNFEAFF.